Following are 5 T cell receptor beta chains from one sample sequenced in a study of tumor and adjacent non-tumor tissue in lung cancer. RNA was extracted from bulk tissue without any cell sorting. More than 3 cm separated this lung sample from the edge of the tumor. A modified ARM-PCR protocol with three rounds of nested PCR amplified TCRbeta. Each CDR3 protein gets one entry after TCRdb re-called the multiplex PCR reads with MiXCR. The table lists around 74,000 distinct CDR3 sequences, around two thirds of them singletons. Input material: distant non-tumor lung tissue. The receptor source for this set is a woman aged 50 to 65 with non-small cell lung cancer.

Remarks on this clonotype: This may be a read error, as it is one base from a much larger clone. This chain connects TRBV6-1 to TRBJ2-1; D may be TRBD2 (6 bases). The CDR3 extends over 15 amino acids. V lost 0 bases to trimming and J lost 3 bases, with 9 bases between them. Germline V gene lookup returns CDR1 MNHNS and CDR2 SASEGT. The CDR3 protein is CASSEAAGFYNEQFF. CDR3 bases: TGTGCCAGCAGTGAAGCTGCGGGGTTCTACAATGAGCAGTTCTTC.

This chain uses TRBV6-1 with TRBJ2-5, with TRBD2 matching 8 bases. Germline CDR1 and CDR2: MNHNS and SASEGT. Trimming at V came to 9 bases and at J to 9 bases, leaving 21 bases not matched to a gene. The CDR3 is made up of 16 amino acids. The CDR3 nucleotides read TGTGCCAGTACCCAAAAGCGGGGGATCCGAATGGAGGCCCAGTACTTC. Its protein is CASTQKRGIRMEAQYF.

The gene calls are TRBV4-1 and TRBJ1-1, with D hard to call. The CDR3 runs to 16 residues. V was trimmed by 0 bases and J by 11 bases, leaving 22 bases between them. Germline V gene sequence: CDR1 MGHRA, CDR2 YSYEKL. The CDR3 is CASSQDRYRANTKAFF. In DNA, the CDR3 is TGCGCCAGCAGCCAAGATCGTTATAGGGCGAACACTAAGGCTTTCTTT.

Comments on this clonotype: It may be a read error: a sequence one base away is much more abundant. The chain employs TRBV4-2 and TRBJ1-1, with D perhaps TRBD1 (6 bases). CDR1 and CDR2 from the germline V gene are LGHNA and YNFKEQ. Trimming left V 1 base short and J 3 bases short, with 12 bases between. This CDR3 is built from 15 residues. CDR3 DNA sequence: TGTGCCAGCAGCCAAGCGGGGGGCATGGACACTGAAGCTTTCTTT. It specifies CASSQAGGMDTEAFF.

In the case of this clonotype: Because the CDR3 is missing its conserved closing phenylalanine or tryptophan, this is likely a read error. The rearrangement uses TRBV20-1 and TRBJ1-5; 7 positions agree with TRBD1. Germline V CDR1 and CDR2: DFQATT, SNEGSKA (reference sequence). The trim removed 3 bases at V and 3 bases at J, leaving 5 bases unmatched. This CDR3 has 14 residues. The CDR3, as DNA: TGCAGTGCTAGGGTGGGACAGTACAATCAGCCCCAGCATTGT. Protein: CSARVGQYNQPQHC.